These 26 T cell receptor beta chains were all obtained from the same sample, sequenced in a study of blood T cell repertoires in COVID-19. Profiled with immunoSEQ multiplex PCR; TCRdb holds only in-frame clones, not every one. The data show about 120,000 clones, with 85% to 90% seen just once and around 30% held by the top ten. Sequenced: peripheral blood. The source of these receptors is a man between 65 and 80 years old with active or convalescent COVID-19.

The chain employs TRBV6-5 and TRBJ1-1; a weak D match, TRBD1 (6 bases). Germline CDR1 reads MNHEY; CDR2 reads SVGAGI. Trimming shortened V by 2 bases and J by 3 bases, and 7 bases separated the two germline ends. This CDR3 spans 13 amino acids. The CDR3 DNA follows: TGTGCCAGCAGTTACACAGGGTACACTGAAGCTTTCTTT. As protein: CASSYTGYTEAFF.

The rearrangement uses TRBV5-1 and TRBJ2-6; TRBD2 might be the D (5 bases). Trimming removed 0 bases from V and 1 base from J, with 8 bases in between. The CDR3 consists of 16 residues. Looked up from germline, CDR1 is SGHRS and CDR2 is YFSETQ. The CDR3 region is CASSLAAGSGANVLTF. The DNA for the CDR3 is TGCGCCAGCAGCTTGGCCGCGGGTTCTGGGGCCAACGTCCTGACTTTC.

The CDR3 protein is CASSLLPGQDQYF. The CDR3, as DNA: TGTGCCAGCAGTTTATTGCCGGGACAGGATCAGTACTTC. The rearrangement joins TRBV28 to TRBJ2-7, with 8 bases that match TRBD1. Germline V gene lookup returns CDR1 MDHEN and CDR2 SYDVKM. CDR3 length: 13 amino acids. The ends lost 1 base at V and 10 bases at J; junction bases unmatched: 6.

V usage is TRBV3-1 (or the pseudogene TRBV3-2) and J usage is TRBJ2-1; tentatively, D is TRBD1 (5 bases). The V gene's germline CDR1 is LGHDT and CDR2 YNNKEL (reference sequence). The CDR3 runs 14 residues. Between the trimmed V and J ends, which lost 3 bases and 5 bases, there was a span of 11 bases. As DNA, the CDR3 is TGTGCCAGCAGCCACTTTGGGGCGCACAATGAGCAGTTCTTC. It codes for CASSHFGAHNEQFF.

The CDR3 coding sequence is TGCGCCAGCAGCTCCGGACAGGGCGGGGAAAAACTGTTTTTT. Protein product: CASSSGQGGEKLFF. The genes are TRBV5-1 and TRBJ1-4; 8 positions match TRBD1. The CDR3 totals 14 residues. Per germline, CDR1 SGHRS and CDR2 YFSETQ. Trimming at V came to 3 bases and at J to 8 bases, leaving 6 bases not matched to a gene.

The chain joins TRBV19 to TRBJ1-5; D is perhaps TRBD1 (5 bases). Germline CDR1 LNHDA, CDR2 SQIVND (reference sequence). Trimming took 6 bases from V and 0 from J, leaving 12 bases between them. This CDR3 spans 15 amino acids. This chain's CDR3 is CASSDSSYSNQPQHF. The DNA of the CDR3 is TGTGCCAGTAGCGACAGTTCCTATAGCAATCAGCCCCAGCATTTT.

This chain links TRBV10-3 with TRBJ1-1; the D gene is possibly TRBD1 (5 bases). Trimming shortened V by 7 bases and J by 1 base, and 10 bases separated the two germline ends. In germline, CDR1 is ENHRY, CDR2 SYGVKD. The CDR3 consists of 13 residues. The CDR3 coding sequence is TGTGCCATCACAACGCAGGGGAACACTGAAGCTTTCTTT. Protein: CAITTQGNTEAFF.

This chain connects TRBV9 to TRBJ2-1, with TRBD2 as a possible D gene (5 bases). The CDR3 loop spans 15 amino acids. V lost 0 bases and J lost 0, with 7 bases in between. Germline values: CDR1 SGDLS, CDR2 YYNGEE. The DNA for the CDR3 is TGTGCCAGCAGCGTAGACGGGAACTCCTACAATGAGCAGTTCTTC. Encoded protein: CASSVDGNSYNEQFF. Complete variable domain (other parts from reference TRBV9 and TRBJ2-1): DSGVTQTPKHLITATGQRVTLRCSPRSGDLSVYWYQQSLDQGLQFLIQYYNGEERAKGNILERFSAQQFPDLHSELNLSSLELGDSALYFCASSVDGNSYNEQFFGPGTRLTVL.

Written as DNA, the CDR3 is TGTGCCAGCAGCTTAATGTACAGTGGGAACACCATATATTTT. This sequence encodes CASSLMYSGNTIYF. The rearrangement uses TRBV11-2 and TRBJ1-3; no clear D. The V gene lost 2 bases and the J gene lost 7 bases, with 12 bases spanning the gap. The V gene's germline CDR1 is SGHAT and CDR2 FQNNGV. The CDR3 runs 14 residues. Looking up the rest from reference TRBV11-2 and TRBJ1-3 gives the full variable domain: EAGVAQSPRYKIIEKRQSVAFWCNPISGHATLYWYQQILGQGPKLLIQFQNNGVVDDSQLPKDRFSAERLKGVDSTLKIQPAKLEDSAVYLCASSLMYSGNTIYFGEGSWLTVV.

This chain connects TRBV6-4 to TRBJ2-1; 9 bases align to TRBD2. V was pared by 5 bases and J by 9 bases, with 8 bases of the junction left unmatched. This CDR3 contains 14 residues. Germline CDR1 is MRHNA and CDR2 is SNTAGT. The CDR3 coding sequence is TGTGCCAGCAGTTATGTAGCGGGAGAGGGTGAGCAGTTCTTC. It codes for CASSYVAGEGEQFF.

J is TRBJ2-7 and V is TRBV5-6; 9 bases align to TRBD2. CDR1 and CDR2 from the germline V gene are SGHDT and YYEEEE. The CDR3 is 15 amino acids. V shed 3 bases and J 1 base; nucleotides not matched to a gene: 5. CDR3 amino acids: CASSSRLADSYEQYF. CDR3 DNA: TGTGCCAGCAGCTCACGACTAGCGGATTCCTACGAGCAGTACTTC.

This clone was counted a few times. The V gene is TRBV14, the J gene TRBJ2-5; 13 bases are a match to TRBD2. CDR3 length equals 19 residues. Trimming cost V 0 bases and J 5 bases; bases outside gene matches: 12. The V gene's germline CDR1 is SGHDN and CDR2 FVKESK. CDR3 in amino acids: CASSQDRRKLAGGLETQYF. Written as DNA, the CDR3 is TGTGCCAGCAGCCAAGATCGCCGAAAACTAGCGGGAGGGCTGGAGACCCAGTACTTC.

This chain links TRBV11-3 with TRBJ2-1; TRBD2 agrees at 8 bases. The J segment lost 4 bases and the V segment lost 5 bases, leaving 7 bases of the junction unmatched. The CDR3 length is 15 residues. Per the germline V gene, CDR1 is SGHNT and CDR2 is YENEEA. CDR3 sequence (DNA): TGTGCCAGCAGCACCGGGACTAGGGGTTACAATGAGCAGTTCTTC. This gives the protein CASSTGTRGYNEQFF.

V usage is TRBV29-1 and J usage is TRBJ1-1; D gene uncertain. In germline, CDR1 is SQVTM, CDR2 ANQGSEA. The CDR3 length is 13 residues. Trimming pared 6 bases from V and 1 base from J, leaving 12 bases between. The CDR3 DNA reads TGCAGCGTCGTCCACGGGTGGAACACTGAAGCTTTCTTT. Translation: CSVVHGWNTEAFF.

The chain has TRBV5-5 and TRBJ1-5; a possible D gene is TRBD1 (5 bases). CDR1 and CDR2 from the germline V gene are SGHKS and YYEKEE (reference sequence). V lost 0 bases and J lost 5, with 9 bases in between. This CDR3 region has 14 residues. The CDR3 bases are TGTGCCAGCAGCTTGGAGCTGACAGATCAGCCCCAGCATTTT. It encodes CASSLELTDQPQHF.

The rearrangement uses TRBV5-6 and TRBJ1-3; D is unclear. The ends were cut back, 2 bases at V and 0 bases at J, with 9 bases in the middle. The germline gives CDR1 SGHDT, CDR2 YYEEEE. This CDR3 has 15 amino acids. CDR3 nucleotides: TGTGCCAGCAGCTTCTATACCGCCTCTGGAAACACCATATATTTT. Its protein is CASSFYTASGNTIYF.

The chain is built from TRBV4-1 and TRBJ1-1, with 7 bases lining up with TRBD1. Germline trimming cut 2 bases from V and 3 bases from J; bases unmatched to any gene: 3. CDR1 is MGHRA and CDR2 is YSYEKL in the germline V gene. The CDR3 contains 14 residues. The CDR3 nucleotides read TGCGCCAGCAGCCAACCCGACAGGGACACTGAAGCTTTCTTT. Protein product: CASSQPDRDTEAFF.

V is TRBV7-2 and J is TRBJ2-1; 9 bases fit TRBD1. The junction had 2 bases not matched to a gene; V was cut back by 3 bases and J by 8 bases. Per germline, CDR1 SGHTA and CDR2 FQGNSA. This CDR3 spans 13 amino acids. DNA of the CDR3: TGTGCCAGCAGCTTCTGGACAGGGGATGAGCAGTTCTTC. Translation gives CASSFWTGDEQFF.

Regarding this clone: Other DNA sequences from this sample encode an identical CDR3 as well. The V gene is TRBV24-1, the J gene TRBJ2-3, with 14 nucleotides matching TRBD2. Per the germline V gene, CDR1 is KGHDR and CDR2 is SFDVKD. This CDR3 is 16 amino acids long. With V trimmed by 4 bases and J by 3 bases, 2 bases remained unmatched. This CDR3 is CATSDWTSGGTDTQYF. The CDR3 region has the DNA TGTGCCACCAGTGACTGGACTAGCGGGGGGACAGATACGCAGTATTTT.

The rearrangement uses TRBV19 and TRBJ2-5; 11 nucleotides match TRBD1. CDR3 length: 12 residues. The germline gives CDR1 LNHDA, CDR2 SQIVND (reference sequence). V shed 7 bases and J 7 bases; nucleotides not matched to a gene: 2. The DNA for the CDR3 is TGTGCCAGTACCGGACAGGGGGCGACCCAGTACTTC. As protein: CASTGQGATQYF.

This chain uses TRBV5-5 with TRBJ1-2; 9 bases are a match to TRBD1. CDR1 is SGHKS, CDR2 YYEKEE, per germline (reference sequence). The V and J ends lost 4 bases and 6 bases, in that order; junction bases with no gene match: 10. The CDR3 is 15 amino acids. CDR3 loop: CASSPRSGTGNGYTF. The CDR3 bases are TGTGCCAGCAGCCCTCGTTCCGGGACAGGGAATGGCTACACCTTC.

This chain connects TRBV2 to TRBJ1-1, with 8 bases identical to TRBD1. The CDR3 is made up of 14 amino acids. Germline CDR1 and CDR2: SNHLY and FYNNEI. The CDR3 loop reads CAIGKQGGGTEAFF. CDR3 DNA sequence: TGTGCGATCGGGAAACAGGGGGGCGGCACTGAAGCTTTCTTT.

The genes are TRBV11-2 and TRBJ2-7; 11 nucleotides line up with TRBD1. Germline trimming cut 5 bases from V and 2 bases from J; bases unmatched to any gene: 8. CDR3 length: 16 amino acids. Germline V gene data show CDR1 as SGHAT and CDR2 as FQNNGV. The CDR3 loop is CASSPRTGGGTYEQYF. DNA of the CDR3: TGTGCCAGCAGCCCCAGGACAGGGGGCGGGACCTACGAGCAGTACTTC. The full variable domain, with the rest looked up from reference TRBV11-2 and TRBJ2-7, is EAGVAQSPRYKIIEKRQSVAFWCNPISGHATLYWYQQILGQGPKLLIQFQNNGVVDDSQLPKDRFSAERLKGVDSTLKIQPAKLEDSAVYLCASSPRTGGGTYEQYFGPGTRLTVT.

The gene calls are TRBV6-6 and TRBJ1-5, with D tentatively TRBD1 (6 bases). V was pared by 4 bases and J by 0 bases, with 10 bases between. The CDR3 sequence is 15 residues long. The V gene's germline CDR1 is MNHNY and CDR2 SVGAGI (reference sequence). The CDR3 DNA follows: TGTGCCAGCAGTTTAACAGGGCTTAGCAATCAGCCCCAGCATTTT. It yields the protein CASSLTGLSNQPQHF.

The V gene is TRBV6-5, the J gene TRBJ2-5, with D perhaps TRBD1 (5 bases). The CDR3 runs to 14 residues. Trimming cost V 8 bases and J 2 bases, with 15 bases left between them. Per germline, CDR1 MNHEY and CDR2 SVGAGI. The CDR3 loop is CASSMSPGQETQYF. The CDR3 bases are TGTGCCAGCTCCATGAGCCCAGGGCAAGAGACCCAGTACTTC.

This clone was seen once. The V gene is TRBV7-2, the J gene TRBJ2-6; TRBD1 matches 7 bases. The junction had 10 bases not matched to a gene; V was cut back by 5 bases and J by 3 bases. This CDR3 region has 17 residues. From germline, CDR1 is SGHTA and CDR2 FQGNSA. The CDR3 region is CASSEDRLPGGANVLTF. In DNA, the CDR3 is TGTGCCAGCAGCGAGGACAGGCTCCCCGGTGGGGCCAACGTCCTGACTTTC.